These 10 T cell receptor beta chains share one sample of origin, sequenced in a study of CD4 and CD8 cells across lung adenocarcinoma regions (dated 2018 in TCRdb). Library preparation was by PCR. Data came from a HiSeq X Ten. The public reads were quality trimmed at Q25 with fastp and then assembled into clones with MiXCR by TCRdb, keeping productive beta chains. Duplicate CDR3 protein sequences are folded into a single record with the most common DNA and genes. Counted in this sample were approximately 7,700 distinct CDR3 sequences; approximately 50% of them appeared once. 24% of the sample is held by the ten biggest clonotypes. The specimen was CD4+ T cells from the center of a lung tumor. The sample's cell subset or site label, in plain terms: tumor center region. Every receptor here comes from a female donor with lung adenocarcinoma. The CD4 and CD8 labels of this study may be unreliable.

V gene TRBV20-1 combines with J gene TRBJ2-5, with D possibly matching TRBD1 (5 bases). Germline assignment: CDR1 DFQATT and CDR2 SNEGSKA (reference sequence). The CDR3 has 14 amino acids. Trimming took 7 bases from V and 2 from J, leaving 17 bases between them. CDR3 protein: CSVPRGAGQETQYF. The CDR3 DNA sequence: TGCAGTGTCCCACGTGGCGCAGGGCAAGAGACCCAGTACTTC.

The rearrangement uses TRBV6-5 and TRBJ2-1, with D perhaps TRBD1 (6 bases). Germline CDR1 is MNHEY and CDR2 is SVGAGI. The CDR3 consists of 13 residues. V gave up 4 bases and J gave up 10 bases, with 14 bases separating them. Here the CDR3 DNA reads TGTGCCAGCAGTTCGACAGGACCCTACGAGCAGTTCTTC. Translated: CASSSTGPYEQFF.

This clonotype was picked up a small number of times. The rearrangement joins TRBV10-2 to TRBJ2-7, with 9 bases aligning to TRBD2. This CDR3 contains 14 residues. After removal of 3 bases from V and 1 base from J, the junction contained 1 base not matched to a gene. The germline V gene encodes CDR1 WSHSY and CDR2 SAAADI. The CDR3 loop reads CASSETSGSYEQYF. The CDR3 DNA sequence: TGCGCCAGCAGTGAAACTAGCGGGTCCTACGAGCAGTACTTC.

V is TRBV7-2 and J is TRBJ2-3; 15 nucleotides match TRBD2. Germline V gene sequence: CDR1 SGHTA, CDR2 FQGNSA. With V trimmed by 5 bases and J by 6 bases, 6 bases remained unmatched. This CDR3 has 16 residues. As DNA, the CDR3 is TGTGCCAGCAGCCCGGGACTAGCGGGAGGACAGGATACGCAGTATTTT. Translated, it gives CASSPGLAGGQDTQYF.

By share, this clonotype ranks as medium-sized. Written as DNA, the CDR3 is TGTGCCAGCAGCTTATCCCAGGCAACTAATGAAAAACTGTTTTTT. This encodes CASSLSQATNEKLFF. The rearrangement uses TRBV7-2 and TRBJ1-4; D unclear. The CDR3 is made up of 15 amino acids. The V gene lost 2 bases and the J gene lost 0 bases, with 7 bases spanning the gap. Per germline, CDR1 SGHTA and CDR2 FQGNSA.

The CDR3 protein is CASSQGQGAWTF. The DNA of the CDR3 is TGTGCCAGCAGCCAAGGACAGGGGGCGTGGACCTTC. This chain joins TRBV3-1 and TRBJ1-2; TRBD1 matches 10 bases. Trimming cost V 1 base and J 14 bases; bases outside gene matches: 4. CDR3 size: 12 residues. Germline lookup yields CDR1 LGHDT and CDR2 YNNKEL (reference sequence).

This chain uses TRBV6-1 with TRBJ2-1; 8 bases are shared with TRBD2. This CDR3 contains 15 residues. The germline V gene has CDR1 MNHNS and CDR2 SASEGT. V shed 7 bases and J 3 bases; nucleotides not matched to a gene: 8. CDR3 sequence (DNA): TGTGCCAGCACCCAGGGGAGCGGGGGCTACAATGAGCAGTTCTTC. This gives the protein CASTQGSGGYNEQFF.

Turning to this clonotype: One end of the junction fails to match germline, which may point to a read error. The chain's CDR3 is CATRGAWDKDMQYF. For the CDR3, the DNA is TGTGCCACCCGGGGGGCGTGGGACAAAGATATGCAGTACTTT. This chain connects TRBV10-3 to TRBJ1-6; TRBD1 is a possible D gene (6 bases). CDR1 and CDR2 from the germline V gene are ENHRY and SYGVKD. The CDR3 consists of 14 residues.

By sample share, this clonotype is hyperexpanded. As DNA, the CDR3 is TGTGCCAGCAGCGAGCCTTCGGGGGAGGGAGAAGAGACCCAGTACTTC. It yields the protein CASSEPSGEGEETQYF. This chain joins TRBV6-1 and TRBJ2-1; TRBD2 matches 7 bases. The tail of the sequence fits TRBJ2-5 better, so the J call may be wrong. The CDR3 has 16 residues. CDR1 MNHNS and CDR2 SASEGT come from the germline V gene.

In regard to this clonotype: The junction departs from germline at one end; a sequencing error may be responsible. This chain joins TRBV6-1 and TRBJ2-4; perhaps D is TRBD1 or TRBD2 (5 bases each). The J call may be mistaken, given a closer DNA end match to TRBJ2-3. The CDR3 runs to 12 residues. Germline V gene data show CDR1 as MNHNS and CDR2 as SASEGT. CDR3 residues: CASSTGADTQYF. CDR3 nucleotide sequence: TGTGCCAGCAGTACCGGGGCAGATACTCAGTATTTT.